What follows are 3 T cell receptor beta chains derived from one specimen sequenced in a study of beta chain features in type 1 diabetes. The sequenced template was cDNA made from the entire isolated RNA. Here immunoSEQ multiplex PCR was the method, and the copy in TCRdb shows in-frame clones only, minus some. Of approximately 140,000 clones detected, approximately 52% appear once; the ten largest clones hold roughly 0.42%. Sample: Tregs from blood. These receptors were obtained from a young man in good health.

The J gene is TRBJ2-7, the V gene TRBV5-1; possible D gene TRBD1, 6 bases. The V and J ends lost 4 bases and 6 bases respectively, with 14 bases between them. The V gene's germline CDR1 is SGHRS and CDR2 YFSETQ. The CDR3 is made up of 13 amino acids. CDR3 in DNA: TGCGCCAGCAGCCCAGGACAGTTTAGCGAGCAGTACTTC. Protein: CASSPGQFSEQYF.

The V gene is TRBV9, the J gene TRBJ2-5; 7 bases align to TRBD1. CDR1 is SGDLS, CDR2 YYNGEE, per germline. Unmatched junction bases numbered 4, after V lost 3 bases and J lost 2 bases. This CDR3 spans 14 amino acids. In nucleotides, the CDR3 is TGTGCCAGCAGCGGGAGGACAGGTCAAGAGACCCAGTACTTC. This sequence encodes CASSGRTGQETQYF. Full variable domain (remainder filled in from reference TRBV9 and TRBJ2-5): DSGVTQTPKHLITATGQRVTLRCSPRSGDLSVYWYQQSLDQGLQFLIQYYNGEERAKGNILERFSAQQFPDLHSELNLSSLELGDSALYFCASSGRTGQETQYFGPGTRLLVL.

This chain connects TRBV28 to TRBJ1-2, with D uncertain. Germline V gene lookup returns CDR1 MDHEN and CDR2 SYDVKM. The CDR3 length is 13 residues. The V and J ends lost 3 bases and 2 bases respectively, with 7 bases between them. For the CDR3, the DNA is TGTGCCAGCAGTTTTGACAAGAACTATGGCTACACCTTC. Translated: CASSFDKNYGYTF.